The next 23 T cell receptor beta chains were all read from a single sample in a study of identical twins. One entry per CDR3 protein, called by TCRdb with MiXCR from the 5' RACE reads. Here the sample spans more than 1.5 million distinct CDR3 sequences, less than 40% being singletons. The sequenced sample consisted of cord blood. These receptors were obtained from a newborn girl in good health.

The chain has TRBV5-1 and TRBJ2-2; D is undetermined. The V end lost 3 bases, the J end lost 5 bases, and 14 bases lay between the germline ends. CDR1 is SGHRS, CDR2 YFSETQ, per germline. The CDR3 covers 15 residues. This chain's CDR3 is CASSSRPPETGELFF. The CDR3 DNA follows: TGCGCCAGCAGCTCTAGGCCGCCGGAAACCGGGGAGCTGTTTTTT.

A remark on this clonotype: At one of its ends the junction is not consistent with the germline gene, which may arise from a read error. The chain links TRBV20-1 to TRBJ1-2; D ambiguous. CDR1 and CDR2 from the germline V gene are DFQATT and SNEGSKA (reference sequence). This CDR3 contains 13 residues. The CDR3 DNA follows: TGCAGTGCCCGGCTCCATCAAAACTCTGGCTACACCTTC. Translating gives CSARLHQNSGYTF.

This chain uses TRBV29-1 with TRBJ1-5, with 12 positions matching TRBD1. CDR3 length equals 17 residues. V shed 6 bases, J shed 0 bases, and the junction held 9 bases outside the gene matches. Germline V gene data show CDR1 as SQVTM and CDR2 as ANQGSEA. The CDR3 region has the DNA TGCAGCGTCCAACGGGACAGGGGGCCATATAGCAATCAGCCCCAGCATTTT. Protein sequence: CSVQRDRGPYSNQPQHF.

The V gene is TRBV4-1, the J gene TRBJ2-4; 7 bases line up with TRBD1. CDR3 length: 19 residues. The germline V gene encodes CDR1 MGHRA and CDR2 YSYEKL. The V segment lost 2 bases and the J segment 6 bases; nucleotides outside the gene matches: 19. Here the CDR3 DNA reads TGCGCCAGCAGCCAACCGTTCCGGTCCTCCTTTCGACAGGGAAACATTCAGTACTTC. It yields the protein CASSQPFRSSFRQGNIQYF.

The chain joins TRBV20-1 to TRBJ1-4; no firm D call. V lost 3 bases, J lost 8 bases, and 7 bases lay in between. This CDR3 is 11 amino acids long. Per the germline V gene, CDR1 is DFQATT and CDR2 is SNEGSKA (reference sequence). CDR3 DNA: TGCAGTGCTAGTATCCCCGAAAAACTGTTTTTT. This gives the protein CSASIPEKLFF.

The rearrangement uses TRBV27 and TRBJ2-7, with a possible D match to TRBD2 (6 bases). This CDR3 comprises 13 residues. Trimming shortened V by 8 bases and J by 3 bases, and 14 bases separated the two germline ends. In germline, CDR1 is MNHEY, CDR2 SMNVEV (reference sequence). The CDR3 region has the DNA TGTGCCAGCGCGGGATCTCCCGTCTACGAGCAGTACTTC. It specifies CASAGSPVYEQYF.

This clonotype has just a few counts. The chain combines TRBV5-5 with TRBJ1-4; a possible D gene is TRBD1 (6 bases). This CDR3 has 14 amino acids. The germline V gene has CDR1 SGHKS and CDR2 YYEKEE (reference sequence). Trimming cost V 5 bases and J 5 bases, with 13 bases left between them. CDR3 loop: CASRVGGQNEKLFF. The CDR3 DNA is TGTGCCAGCAGGGTCGGCGGACAGAATGAAAAACTGTTTTTT.

Ten or more counts support this clonotype. This rearrangement joins TRBV20-1 to TRBJ1-2; 9 nucleotides line up with TRBD1. Germline CDR1 and CDR2: DFQATT and SNEGSKA (reference sequence). The CDR3 has 15 residues. J lost 3 bases, V lost 3 bases, and 8 bases had no gene match. The DNA for the CDR3 is TGCAGTGCTAGTTTACAGGGGGCGTTAGACTATGGCTACACCTTC. Translating it yields CSASLQGALDYGYTF.

J is TRBJ2-7 and V is TRBV11-2; 11 positions agree with TRBD2. Germline values: CDR1 SGHAT, CDR2 FQNNGV. V lost 0 bases, J lost 7 bases, and 5 bases stayed unmatched. The CDR3 has 15 residues. CDR3 nucleotide sequence: TGTGCCAGCAGCTTAGATAGCGGGGGGGCACGGGAGCAGTACTTC. Encoded protein: CASSLDSGGAREQYF.

J is TRBJ2-1 and V is TRBV6-1; unclear D gene. The ends were cut back, 1 base at V and 3 bases at J, with 19 bases in the middle. Germline CDR1 MNHNS, CDR2 SASEGT. The length of the CDR3 is 18 residues. The CDR3 loop is CASSEVPLSLLFYNEQFF. The CDR3 region has the DNA TGTGCCAGCAGTGAAGTCCCCCTATCCCTTCTCTTCTACAATGAGCAGTTCTTC.

The V call is TRBV9, the J call TRBJ2-1; D not resolved. Trimming removed 0 bases at V and 0 bases at J, with 7 bases between. The germline CDR1 and CDR2 sequences are SGDLS and YYNGEE. There are 15 residues in the CDR3. The CDR3 region has the DNA TGTGCCAGCAGCGTAGTGTTGAACTCCTACAATGAGCAGTTCTTC. Its protein is CASSVVLNSYNEQFF.

This clonotype has a count of ten or more. CDR3 sequence: CASSTNREAASYEQYF. CDR3 sequence (DNA): TGTGCCAGCAGTACCAACAGGGAGGCCGCTTCCTACGAGCAGTACTTC. The chain combines TRBV28 with TRBJ2-7; the D call may be TRBD1 or TRBD2 (6 bases each). Germline loops: CDR1 MDHEN, CDR2 SYDVKM. CDR3 length equals 16 residues. V gave up 5 bases and J gave up 1 base, with 18 bases separating them.

Written as DNA, the CDR3 is TGTGCCAGCACCGAACCCACAGGGGTAGAAAGGAGCGATGAGCAGTTCTTC. As protein: CASTEPTGVERSDEQFF. The gene calls are TRBV6-1 and TRBJ2-1, with 7 bases that match TRBD1. The junction had 20 bases not matched to a gene; V was cut back by 7 bases and J by 8 bases. Germline CDR1 MNHNS, CDR2 SASEGT. The CDR3 covers 17 residues.

This clonotype has only a few counts. The chain uses TRBV19 and TRBJ1-2; possible D gene TRBD1, 6 bases. This CDR3 is 13 amino acids long. V lost 7 bases and J 4 bases, leaving 13 bases between the germline ends. Germline CDR1 LNHDA, CDR2 SQIVND (reference sequence). CDR3 bases: TGTGCCAGTATCCCGACAGGATCCTATGGCTACACCTTC. This sequence encodes CASIPTGSYGYTF.

The chain carries TRBV3-1 and TRBJ1-1, with D unclear. The V end was cut by 3 bases, the J end by 1 base, with 6 bases between. The CDR3 is made up of 13 amino acids. CDR1 and CDR2 from the germline V gene are LGHDT and YNNKEL (reference sequence). The CDR3 DNA sequence: TGTGCCAGCAGCCAGAAGAGGAACACTGAAGCTTTCTTT. It translates to CASSQKRNTEAFF.

The rearrangement joins TRBV13 to TRBJ1-6; 7 bases are shared with TRBD1. The CDR3 has 14 residues. V shed 4 bases and J 10 bases; nucleotides not matched to a gene: 7. Germline V lookup: CDR1 PRHDT, CDR2 FYEKMQ (reference sequence). CDR3 sequence: CASSSSGGVSPLHF. The CDR3 bases are TGTGCCAGCAGCTCGTCAGGGGGAGTCTCACCCCTCCACTTT.

The chain carries TRBV7-9 and TRBJ2-2; the D gene could be TRBD1 or TRBD2 (5 bases each). Germline V gene data show CDR1 as SEHNR and CDR2 as FQNEAQ (reference sequence). There are 16 residues in the CDR3. V lost 2 bases, J lost 8 bases, and 18 bases lay in between. DNA of the CDR3: TGTGCCAGCAGCTTACGGGAAGCAGGGTTTAAAGGGGAGCTGTTTTTT. Its translation: CASSLREAGFKGELFF.

CDR3 loop: CASNPQVGATYEQYF. The CDR3 nucleotides read TGTGCCAGCAACCCCCAGGTAGGGGCCACCTACGAGCAGTACTTC. J is TRBJ2-7 and V is TRBV28, with a tentative D call TRBD1 (5 bases). V was shortened by 7 bases and J by 2 bases, with 18 bases between the two germline ends. The germline gives CDR1 MDHEN, CDR2 SYDVKM. The length of the CDR3 is 15 residues.

The genes are TRBV4-1 and TRBJ2-1; tentatively, D is TRBD2 (6 bases). V was shortened by 2 bases and J by 0 bases, with 8 bases between the two germline ends. Germline values: CDR1 MGHRA, CDR2 YSYEKL. The CDR3 totals 15 residues. The CDR3 DNA reads TGCGCCAGCAGCCAAATCGGGAGCTCCTACAATGAGCAGTTCTTC. This gives the protein CASSQIGSSYNEQFF.

In its sample, this clonotype was seen a few times. The chain joins TRBV2 to TRBJ1-2, with a possible D match to TRBD1 (6 bases). This CDR3 is built from 13 residues. Trimming removed 11 bases at V and 3 bases at J, with 16 bases between. Germline values: CDR1 SNHLY, CDR2 FYNNEI. The DNA of the CDR3 is TGTGCCTCCTGTGAAGGGGGGTACTATGGCTACACCTTC. This sequence encodes CASCEGGYYGYTF. Complete variable domain (other parts from reference TRBV2 and TRBJ1-2): EPEVTQTPSHQVTQMGQEVILRCVPISNHLYFYWYRQILGQKVEFLVSFYNNEISEKSEIFDDQFSVERPDGSNFTLKIRSTKLEDSAMYFCASCEGGYYGYTFGSGTRLTVV.

This clonotype came up a few times. The V gene is TRBV20-1, the J gene TRBJ2-7, with TRBD2 identical over 16 bases. The CDR3 covers 18 residues. J was trimmed by 3 bases and V by 3 bases; bases with no gene match: 11. CDR1 and CDR2 from the germline V gene are DFQATT and SNEGSKA (reference sequence). The CDR3 sequence: CSASSTGTSGRALYEQYF. The CDR3 DNA sequence: TGCAGTGCTAGTTCAACCGGGACTAGCGGGAGGGCCCTCTACGAGCAGTACTTC.

This clonotype was seen many times. The chain uses TRBV4-2 and TRBJ2-7, with D tentatively TRBD1 (5 bases). The V gene lost 1 base and the J gene lost 6 bases, with 10 bases spanning the gap. Germline CDR1 and CDR2: LGHNA and YNFKEQ. This CDR3 spans 13 amino acids. The CDR3 loop reads CASSQGTDSEQYF. The DNA for the CDR3 is TGTGCCAGCAGCCAAGGGACCGACAGCGAGCAGTACTTC.

Details on this clonotype: The junction shows a germline mismatch at one end, possibly a read error. This chain links TRBV16 with TRBJ1-6, with 7 nucleotides matching TRBD1. The CDR3 sequence is 15 residues long. Germline CDR1 KGHSY, CDR2 FQNENV. CDR3 in DNA: TGTGCCAGCAGCCAATCGACAGGGAATAATTCACCCCCCCACTTT. Translated: CASSQSTGNNSPPHF.